Below are 25 T cell receptor beta chains sequenced from a single sample in a study of blood T cells in healthy people across ages. A second PCR, run for about 6 to 11 cycles, used a sample-barcoded 5' primer plus a J-beta primer mix. TCRdb ran MiXCR on the 5' RACE reads and lists one entry per CDR3 protein. This table holds about 1.5 million distinct CDR3 sequences, approximately 42% found once. The sample comprised blood. The receptor set was obtained from a woman between 18 and 29 years old in good health.

The gene calls are TRBV6-6 and TRBJ2-3, with D possibly called TRBD1 or TRBD2 (5 bases each). CDR1 and CDR2 (germline): MNHNY, SVGAGI (reference sequence). Trimming removed 10 bases at V and 2 bases at J, with 19 bases between. The CDR3 is 15 amino acids. The CDR3 is CATTRGSLFTDTQYF. The CDR3 DNA reads TGTGCCACTACCCGGGGCAGCCTTTTCACAGATACGCAGTATTTT.

V usage is TRBV20-1 and J usage is TRBJ2-3, with 9 bases aligning to TRBD1. The CDR3 has 16 amino acids. Germline V gene sequence: CDR1 DFQATT, CDR2 SNEGSKA (reference sequence). With 3 bases clipped from V and 6 bases from J, the junction kept 13 bases outside the gene matches. In DNA, the CDR3 is TGCAGTGCTAGGGAGGACTTTGGACAGGGGTACGATACGCAGTATTTT. Its translation: CSAREDFGQGYDTQYF.

The chain carries TRBV3-1 and TRBJ2-1; the D is unclear. The better agreement between TRBJ2-7 and the DNA end casts doubt on the J call. CDR1 is LGHDT, CDR2 YNNKEL, per germline (reference sequence). This CDR3 is built from 11 residues. The CDR3 sequence is CASSTHDEQYF. CDR3 DNA sequence: TGTGCCAGCAGCACCCACGATGAGCAGTACTTC.

This clonotype came up once. CDR3 amino acids: CSARGWTSGGYNEQFF. The CDR3 nucleotides are TGCAGTGCTAGAGGCTGGACTAGCGGGGGGTACAATGAGCAGTTCTTC. The chain joins TRBV20-1 to TRBJ2-1, with 14 bases lining up with TRBD2. Germline values: CDR1 DFQATT, CDR2 SNEGSKA (reference sequence). CDR3 length: 16 amino acids. V lost 1 base, J lost 4 bases, and 3 bases stayed unmatched.

This chain uses TRBV2 with TRBJ2-5, with D possibly matching TRBD2 (5 bases). CDR1 is SNHLY and CDR2 is FYNNEI in the germline V gene. V was clipped by 8 bases and J by 4 bases, with 17 bases between them. The CDR3 runs 14 residues. The CDR3 here is CASGEARVSETQYF. The CDR3 bases are TGTGCCAGCGGCGAAGCGAGGGTTTCAGAGACCCAGTACTTC.

This clonotype has a handful of counts. The rearrangement links TRBV5-1 to TRBJ1-2; D unclear. Trimming stripped 0 bases from V and 6 bases from J, with 15 bases between. The CDR3 contains 15 residues. Germline assignment: CDR1 SGHRS and CDR2 YFSETQ. The chain's CDR3 is CASSLELAGPDGYTF. In DNA form, the CDR3 reads TGCGCCAGCAGCTTGGAGCTGGCAGGCCCGGATGGCTACACCTTC.

The DNA of the CDR3 is TGTGCCACCAGCTCCCCAGCGAGGGGTAGTCTAGAGCAGTTCTTC. This codes for CATSSPARGSLEQFF. The chain uses TRBV15 and TRBJ2-1, with D possibly being TRBD1 or TRBD2 (5 bases each). This CDR3 region has 15 residues. Germline lookup yields CDR1 LNHNV and CDR2 YYDKDF (reference sequence). V shed 5 bases and J shed 10 bases, with 21 bases lying between them.

This clonotype was observed a handful of times. The chain is built from TRBV12-3 or TRBV12-4 and TRBJ2-1; the match to TRBD2 covers 8 bases. This CDR3 is 17 amino acids long. V gave up 6 bases and J gave up 7 bases; unmatched junction bases: 17. The CDR3 reads CASSSSGLAGGRNEQFF. The CDR3 coding sequence is TGTGCCAGCAGCTCTTCCGGTCTCGCGGGAGGTCGAAATGAGCAGTTCTTC.

The rearrangement links TRBV13 to TRBJ2-5, with TRBD2 matching 9 bases. The CDR3 has 13 amino acids. V trimming: 4 bases; J trimming: 10 bases; junction bases outside the gene matches: 7. In germline, CDR1 is PRHDT, CDR2 FYEKMQ (reference sequence). The CDR3 bases are TGTGCCAGCAGCTCCACGGGTAGCGGGAGCCAGTACTTC. Encoded protein: CASSSTGSGSQYF.

This clonotype was picked up many times. V gene TRBV5-1 combines with J gene TRBJ2-3; the D gene is possibly TRBD2 (6 bases). Trimming pared 1 base from V and 5 bases from J, leaving 11 bases between. The germline V gene encodes CDR1 SGHRS and CDR2 YFSETQ. This CDR3 has 14 residues. The CDR3 region is CASSLRGGIDTQYF. In DNA form, the CDR3 reads TGCGCCAGCAGCTTGCGTGGCGGGATAGATACGCAGTATTTT. Drawing the rest from reference TRBV5-1 and TRBJ2-3, the complete variable domain is KAGVTQTPRYLIKTRGQQVTLSCSPISGHRSVSWYQQTPGQGLQFLFEYFSETQRNKGNFPGRFSGRQFSNSRSEMNVSTLELGDSALYLCASSLRGGIDTQYFGPGTRLTVL.

The chain has TRBV20-1 and TRBJ2-1; 10 positions agree with TRBD2. The J call could be wrong; TRBJ2-7 is a better fit for the DNA end. The CDR3 sequence is 13 residues long. From germline, CDR1 is DFQATT and CDR2 SNEGSKA (reference sequence). The CDR3 DNA follows: TGCAGTACAGCGGGGGGGCCCTACAATGAGCAGTACTTC. Amino acid sequence: CSTAGGPYNEQYF.

This clonotype turned up a few times. The V and J genes are TRBV5-1 and TRBJ2-3; 7 bases are shared with TRBD1. Germline V gene lookup returns CDR1 SGHRS and CDR2 YFSETQ. The ends lost 3 bases at V and 0 bases at J; junction bases unmatched: 4. The CDR3 has 15 residues. CDR3 residues: CASSYRGYSTDTQYF. CDR3 nucleotide sequence: TGCGCCAGCAGCTACAGGGGTTATAGCACAGATACGCAGTATTTT.

The gene calls are TRBV10-3 and TRBJ2-7, with D perhaps TRBD1 (6 bases). The J call may be incorrect, as the DNA end agrees better with TRBJ2-5. This CDR3 contains 15 residues. CDR1 ENHRY and CDR2 SYGVKD come from the germline V gene. The CDR3 coding sequence is TGTGCCATCAGTGAGTCGAGTTCTGACAGGGAGACCCAGTACTTC. This translates into CAISESSSDRETQYF.

This clonotype has a single count. The V call is TRBV29-1, the J call TRBJ2-7, with 8 bases fitting TRBD2. The ends lost 8 bases at V and 5 bases at J; junction bases unmatched: 8. Germline CDR1 and CDR2: SQVTM and ANQGSEA. CDR3 length equals 12 residues. This chain's CDR3 is CSFSGSENEQYF. CDR3 DNA sequence: TGCAGCTTCAGCGGGAGTGAGAACGAGCAGTACTTC.

The chain combines TRBV30 with TRBJ2-7, with D unclear. The J call is in doubt because the DNA end fits TRBJ2-5 better. Germline V gives CDR1 GTSNPN, CDR2 SVGIG (reference sequence). There are 13 residues in the CDR3. The CDR3 sequence: CAWSGGTPGTQYF. The CDR3 region has the DNA TGTGCCTGGAGTGGAGGAACCCCCGGGACCCAGTACTTC.

Concerning this clonotype: Compared with germline, one end of the junction differs, possibly owing to a read error. This rearrangement joins TRBV27 to TRBJ2-3; maybe TRBD2 (5 bases). CDR3 length: 17 amino acids. Looked up from germline, CDR1 is MNHEY and CDR2 is SMNVEV (reference sequence). The CDR3 spells CAISLAPEGSTADTQYF. CDR3 coding DNA: TGTGCCATCAGTCTGGCCCCCGAGGGATCCACCGCAGATACGCAGTATTTT.

The rearrangement joins TRBV20-1 to TRBJ2-5; TRBD1 agrees at 11 bases. Trimming took 6 bases from V and 5 from J; bases not matched to a gene: 8. Germline CDR1 is DFQATT and CDR2 is SNEGSKA (reference sequence). The CDR3 sequence is 14 residues long. The CDR3 coding sequence is TGCAGTGCCCCGGGACAGGGGGAACGGGAGACCCAGTACTTC. It is translated as CSAPGQGERETQYF.

This rearrangement joins TRBV10-3 to TRBJ2-7; 11 bases fit TRBD2. Germline trimming cut 4 bases from V and 6 bases from J; bases unmatched to any gene: 8. The CDR3 covers 15 residues. CDR1 and CDR2 (germline): ENHRY, SYGVKD. CDR3 DNA sequence: TGTGCCATCAGTGTACTAGCGGGAGTTTCGTCCGAGCAGTACTTC. This translates into CAISVLAGVSSEQYF.

This clonotype has just a few counts. V and J are TRBV6-1 and TRBJ2-5; D remains ambiguous. The CDR3 sequence is 16 residues long. CDR1 MNHNS and CDR2 SASEGT come from the germline V gene. V lost 7 bases to trimming and J lost 0 bases, with 18 bases between them. In nucleotides, the CDR3 is TGTGCCAGCACTGGGGATCGAGACTGGTACCAAGAGACCCAGTACTTC. It translates to CASTGDRDWYQETQYF.

This chain connects TRBV7-2 to TRBJ2-7, with 9 nucleotides matching TRBD2. V lost 5 bases to trimming and J lost 3 bases; unmatched junction nucleotides: 8. This CDR3 has 15 amino acids. Germline CDR1 and CDR2: SGHTA and FQGNSA. CDR3 in amino acids: CASSPSPSGNYEQYF. The CDR3, as DNA: TGTGCCAGCAGCCCGTCCCCTAGCGGGAACTACGAGCAGTACTTC. Full variable domain (missing parts from reference TRBV7-2 and TRBJ2-7): GAGVSQSPSNKVTEKGKDVELRCDPISGHTALYWYRQSLGQGLEFLIYFQGNSAPDKSGLPSDRFSAERTGGSVSTLTIQRTQQEDSAVYLCASSPSPSGNYEQYFGPGTRLTVT.

The chain combines TRBV7-9 with TRBJ2-3, with a weak D call TRBD2 (6 bases). This CDR3 is built from 15 residues. Looked up from germline, CDR1 is SEHNR and CDR2 is FQNEAQ (reference sequence). V was shortened by 5 bases and J by 3 bases, with 15 bases between the two germline ends. The CDR3 sequence: CASSIGGVDTDTQYF. The CDR3 DNA reads as TGTGCCAGCAGCATCGGAGGGGTGGATACAGATACGCAGTATTTT. The whole variable domain, remainder taken from reference TRBV7-9 and TRBJ2-3, is DTGVSQNPRHKITKRGQNVTFRCDPISEHNRLYWYRQTLGQGPEFLTYFQNEAQLEKSRLLSDRFSAERPKGSFSTLEIQRTEQGDSAMYLCASSIGGVDTDTQYFGPGTRLTVL.

The chain uses TRBV5-1 and TRBJ2-1, with 11 bases matching TRBD1. Gene TRBJ2-7 matches the end of the DNA better, so the J call may be wrong. From germline, CDR1 is SGHRS and CDR2 YFSETQ. The CDR3 extends over 17 amino acids. As DNA, the CDR3 is TGCGCCAGCAGCCCCCAACGGACAGGGGGCATCTCCTACGAGCAGTACTTC. Residues: CASSPQRTGGISYEQYF.

This clonotype was detected only a few times. The chain couples TRBV15 to TRBJ2-3; unclear D gene. V was pared by 0 bases and J by 2 bases, with 9 bases between. Germline V gene sequence: CDR1 LNHNV, CDR2 YYDKDF (reference sequence). There are 15 residues in the CDR3. CDR3 coding DNA: TGTGCCACCAGCAGAGATCAATGGGCCACAGATACGCAGTATTTT. Translated, it gives CATSRDQWATDTQYF.

The gene calls are TRBV7-2 and TRBJ1-2; D is undetermined. V gave up 5 bases and J gave up 4 bases, with 14 bases separating them. From germline, CDR1 is SGHTA and CDR2 FQGNSA. The CDR3 is made up of 14 amino acids. The CDR3 protein is CASSESGFRYGYTF. The DNA of the CDR3 is TGTGCCAGCAGCGAGAGTGGGTTTCGCTATGGCTACACCTTC.

This clonotype was counted many times. This sequence joins TRBV7-9 and TRBJ2-1; 10 nucleotides match TRBD2. With V trimmed by 4 bases and J by 7 bases, 7 bases remained unmatched. The CDR3 loop spans 15 amino acids. Germline values: CDR1 SEHNR, CDR2 FQNEAQ (reference sequence). Written as DNA, the CDR3 is TGTGCCAGCAGCTGGGGGTTAGCGGGAGGAAATGAGCAGTTCTTC. Protein: CASSWGLAGGNEQFF.